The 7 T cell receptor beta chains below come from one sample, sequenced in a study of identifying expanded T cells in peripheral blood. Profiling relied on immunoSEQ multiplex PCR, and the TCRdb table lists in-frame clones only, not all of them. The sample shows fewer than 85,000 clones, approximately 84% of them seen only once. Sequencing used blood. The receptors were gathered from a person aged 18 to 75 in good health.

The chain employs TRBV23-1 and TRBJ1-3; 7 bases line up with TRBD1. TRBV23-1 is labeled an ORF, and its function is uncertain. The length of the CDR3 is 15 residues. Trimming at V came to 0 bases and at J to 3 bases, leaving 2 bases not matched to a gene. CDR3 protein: CASSQSDRVGNTIYF. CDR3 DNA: TGCGCCAGCAGTCAATCCGACAGGGTTGGAAACACCATATATTTT.

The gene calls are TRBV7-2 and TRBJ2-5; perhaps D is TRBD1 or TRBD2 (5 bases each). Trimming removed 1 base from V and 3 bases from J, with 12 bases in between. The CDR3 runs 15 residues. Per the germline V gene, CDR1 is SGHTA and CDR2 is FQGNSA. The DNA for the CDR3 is TGTGCCAGCAGCTTAGTCTGGGGGTCAGAAGAGACCCAGTACTTC. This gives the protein CASSLVWGSEETQYF.

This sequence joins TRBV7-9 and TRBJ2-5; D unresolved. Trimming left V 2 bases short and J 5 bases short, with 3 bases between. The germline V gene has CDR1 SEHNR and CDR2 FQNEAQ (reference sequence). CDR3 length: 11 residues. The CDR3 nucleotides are TGTGCCAGCAGCTTAAAGGAGACCCAGTACTTC. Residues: CASSLKETQYF.

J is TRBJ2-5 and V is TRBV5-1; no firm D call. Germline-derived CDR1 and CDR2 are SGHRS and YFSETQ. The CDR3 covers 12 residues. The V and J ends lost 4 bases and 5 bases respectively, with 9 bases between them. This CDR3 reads CASSHPTETQYF. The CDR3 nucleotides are TGCGCCAGCAGCCATCCCACGGAGACCCAGTACTTC.

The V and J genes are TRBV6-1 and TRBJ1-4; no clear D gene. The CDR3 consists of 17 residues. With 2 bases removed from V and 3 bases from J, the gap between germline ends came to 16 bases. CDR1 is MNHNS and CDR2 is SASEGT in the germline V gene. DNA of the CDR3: TGTGCCAGCAGTGAAAGGCGGACGACGGAAGCTAATGAAAAACTGTTTTTT. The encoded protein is CASSERRTTEANEKLFF.

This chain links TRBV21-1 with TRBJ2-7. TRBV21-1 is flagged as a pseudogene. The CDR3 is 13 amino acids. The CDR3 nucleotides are TGTGCCAGCGCCTTAGACCAACCCTACGAGCAGTACTTC. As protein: CASALDQPYEQYF.

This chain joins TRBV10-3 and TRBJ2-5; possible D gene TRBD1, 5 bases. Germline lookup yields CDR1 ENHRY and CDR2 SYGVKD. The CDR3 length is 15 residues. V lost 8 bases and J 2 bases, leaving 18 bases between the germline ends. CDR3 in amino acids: CAIASDRQRQETQYF. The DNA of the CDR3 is TGTGCCATCGCATCGGATAGACAGAGACAAGAGACCCAGTACTTC.